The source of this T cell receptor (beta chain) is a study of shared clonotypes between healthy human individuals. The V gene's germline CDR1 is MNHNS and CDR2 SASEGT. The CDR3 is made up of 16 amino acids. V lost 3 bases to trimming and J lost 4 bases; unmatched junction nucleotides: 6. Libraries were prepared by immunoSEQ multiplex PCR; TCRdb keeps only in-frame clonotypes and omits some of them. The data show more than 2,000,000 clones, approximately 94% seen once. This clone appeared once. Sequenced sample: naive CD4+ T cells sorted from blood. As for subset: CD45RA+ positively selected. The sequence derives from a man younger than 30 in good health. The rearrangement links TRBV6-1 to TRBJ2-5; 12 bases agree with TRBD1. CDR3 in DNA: TGTGCCAGCAGTGAGTGGGGACAGGGGGCTCCAGAGACCCAGTACTTC. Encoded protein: CASSEWGQGAPETQYF.